Described below is a single TCR beta chain sequence and its context. This specimen belongs to a study of blood T cell repertoires in COVID-19. Study-level information: Whether acute or convalescent, the COVID-19 samples came from the United States, Italy and Spain.

Libraries were prepared by immunoSEQ multiplex PCR; TCRdb keeps only in-frame clonotypes and omits some of them. The table includes about 58,000 clones, about 88% detected once. The sequencing sample was made of peripheral blood. This TCR derives from a human donor with active COVID-19. The donor label of this sample is uncertain.

The CDR3 nucleotides read TGCGCCAGCAGCCCCCGTCGCAATCAGCCCCAGCATTTT. Its protein is CASSPRRNQPQHF. J is TRBJ1-5 and V is TRBV4-1; no clear D gene. Trimming took off 4 bases at V and 2 bases at J, with 6 bases between the two ends. CDR1 is MGHRA, CDR2 YSYEKL, per germline. The CDR3 loop spans 13 amino acids.